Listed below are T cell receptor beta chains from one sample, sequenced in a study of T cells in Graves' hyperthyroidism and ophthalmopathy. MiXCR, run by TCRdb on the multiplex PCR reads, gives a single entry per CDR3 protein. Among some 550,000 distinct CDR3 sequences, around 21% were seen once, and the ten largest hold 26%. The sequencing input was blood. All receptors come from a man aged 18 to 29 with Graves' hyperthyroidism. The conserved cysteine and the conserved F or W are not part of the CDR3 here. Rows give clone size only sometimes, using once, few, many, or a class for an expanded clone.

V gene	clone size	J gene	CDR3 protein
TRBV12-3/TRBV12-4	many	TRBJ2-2	ASTPGVGANTGELF
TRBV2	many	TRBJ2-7	ASNRASYEQY
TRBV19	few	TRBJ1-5	ASSILWTEPQGGNQPQH
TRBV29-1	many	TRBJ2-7	SVARGPYEQY
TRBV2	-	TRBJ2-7	ASSETPLSYEQY
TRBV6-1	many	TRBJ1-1	ASSDTRQGLNTEAF
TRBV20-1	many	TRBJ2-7	SSGKSSYEQY
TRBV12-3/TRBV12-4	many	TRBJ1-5	ASSSGQGYSNQPQH
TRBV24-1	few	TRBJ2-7	ATGEGATYHYEQY
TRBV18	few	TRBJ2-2	ASSPLQGQNTGELF
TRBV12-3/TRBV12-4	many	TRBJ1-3	ASSPDRFSGNTIY
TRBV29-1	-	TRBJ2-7	SPRTSDNSYEQY
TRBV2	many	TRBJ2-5	ASTGGREGTQY
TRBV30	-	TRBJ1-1	AWSVQGIRTEAF
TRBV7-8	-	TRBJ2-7	ASSWGSEQY
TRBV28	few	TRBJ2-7	VSVDPTRGYEQY
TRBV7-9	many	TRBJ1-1	ASSDRTGMRPEAF
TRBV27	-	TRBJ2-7	ASALAGTSDYEQY
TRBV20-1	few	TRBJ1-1	SAPQGNTEAF
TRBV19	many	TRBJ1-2	ASSAHRQSPGYT
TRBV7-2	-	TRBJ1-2	ASGRHPKDGYT
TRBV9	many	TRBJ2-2	ASSSRAGTGELF
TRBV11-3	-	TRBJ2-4	ASSLSQNIQY
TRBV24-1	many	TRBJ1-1	ATSDLPRVPIVSPILNTEAF
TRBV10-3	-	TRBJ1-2	AISDGGQGNYGYT
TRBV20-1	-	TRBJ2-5	SARDGLAGGHYQETQY
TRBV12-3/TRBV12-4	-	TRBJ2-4	ASSLQGAPRNIQY
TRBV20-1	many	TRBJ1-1	SARTGLGTEAF
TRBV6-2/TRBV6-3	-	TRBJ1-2	ASSFHRDRGRGGYT
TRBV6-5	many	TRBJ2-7	ASSRGPRDEQY
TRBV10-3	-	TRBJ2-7	AIRATYEQY
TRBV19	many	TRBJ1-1	ASSITGGANTEAF
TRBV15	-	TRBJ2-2	ATSRDDGGRFTGELF
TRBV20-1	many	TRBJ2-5	SARDIASDVQTQY
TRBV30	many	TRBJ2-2	AWSVRGRNTGELF
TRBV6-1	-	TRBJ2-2	ASSEAGRITGELF
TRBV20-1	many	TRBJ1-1	SARLSGADEAF
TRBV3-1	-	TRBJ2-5	ASSQVTEWETQY
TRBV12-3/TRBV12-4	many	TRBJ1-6	ASSLGGGQTPLH
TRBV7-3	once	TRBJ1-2	ASSLTGTDDGYT
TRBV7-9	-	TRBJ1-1	ASSETGPNTEAF
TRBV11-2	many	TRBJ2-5	ASSHRTGGQQETQY
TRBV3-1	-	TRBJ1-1	ASTRGPMNTEAF
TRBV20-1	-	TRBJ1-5	SARDLGTGRNQPQH
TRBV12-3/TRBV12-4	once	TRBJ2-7	ASTTTSGTGTYEQY